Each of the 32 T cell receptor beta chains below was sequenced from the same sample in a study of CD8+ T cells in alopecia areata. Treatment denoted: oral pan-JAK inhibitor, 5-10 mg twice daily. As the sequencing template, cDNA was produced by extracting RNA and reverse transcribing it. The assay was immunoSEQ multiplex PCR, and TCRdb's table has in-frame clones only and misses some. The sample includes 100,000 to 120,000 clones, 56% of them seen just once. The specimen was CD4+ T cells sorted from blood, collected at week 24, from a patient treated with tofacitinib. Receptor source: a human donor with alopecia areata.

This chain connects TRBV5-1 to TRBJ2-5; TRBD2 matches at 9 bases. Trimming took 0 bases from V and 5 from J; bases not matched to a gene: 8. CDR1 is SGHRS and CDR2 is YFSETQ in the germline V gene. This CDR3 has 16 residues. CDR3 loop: CASSLGIASGTETQYF. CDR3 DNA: TGCGCCAGCAGCTTGGGGATTGCTAGCGGGACGGAGACCCAGTACTTC.

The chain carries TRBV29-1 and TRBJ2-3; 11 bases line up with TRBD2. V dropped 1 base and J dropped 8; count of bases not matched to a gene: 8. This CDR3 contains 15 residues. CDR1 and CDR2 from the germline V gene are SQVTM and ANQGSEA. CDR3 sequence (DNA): TGCAGCGTTGAAGCGCTAGCGGGGGGCGGCGGTACGCAGTATTTT. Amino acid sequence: CSVEALAGGGGTQYF.

CDR3 amino acids: CASSSPGGVSDTQYF. The CDR3 DNA sequence: TGTGCCAGCAGTTCCCCGGGCGGAGTTTCAGATACGCAGTATTTT. V gene TRBV28 combines with J gene TRBJ2-3, with D unclear. CDR3 length equals 15 residues. Germline V gives CDR1 MDHEN, CDR2 SYDVKM. V was trimmed by 4 bases and J by 4 bases, leaving 15 bases between them.

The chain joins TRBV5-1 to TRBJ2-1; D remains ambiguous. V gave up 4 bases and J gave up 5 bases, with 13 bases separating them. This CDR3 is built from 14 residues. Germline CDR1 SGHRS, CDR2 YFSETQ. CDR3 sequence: CASSTRRGHNEQFF. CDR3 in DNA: TGCGCCAGCAGCACCCGGCGAGGCCACAATGAGCAGTTCTTC.

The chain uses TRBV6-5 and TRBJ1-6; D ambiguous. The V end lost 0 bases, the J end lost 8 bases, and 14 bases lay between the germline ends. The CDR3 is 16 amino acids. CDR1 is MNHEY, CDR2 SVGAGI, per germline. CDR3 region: CASSYSTGPQDSPLHF. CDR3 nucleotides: TGTGCCAGCAGTTACTCGACCGGTCCCCAGGATTCACCCCTCCACTTT.

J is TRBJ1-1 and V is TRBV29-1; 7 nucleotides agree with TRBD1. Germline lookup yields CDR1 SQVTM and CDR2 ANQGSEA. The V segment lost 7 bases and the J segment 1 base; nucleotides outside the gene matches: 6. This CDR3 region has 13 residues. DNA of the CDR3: TGCAGCGCCGGACAGGTTCCGAACACTGAAGCTTTCTTT. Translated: CSAGQVPNTEAFF.

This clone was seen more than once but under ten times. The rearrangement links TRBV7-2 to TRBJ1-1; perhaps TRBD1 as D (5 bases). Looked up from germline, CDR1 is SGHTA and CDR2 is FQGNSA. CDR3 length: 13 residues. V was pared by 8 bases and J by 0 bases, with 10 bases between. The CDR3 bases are TGTGCCAGCGGACACCCCATGAACACTGAAGCTTTCTTT. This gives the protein CASGHPMNTEAFF.

CDR3 bases: TGTGCCAGCAGTGAGGCCTGGGATTCACCCCTCCACTTT. This translates into CASSEAWDSPLHF. The J gene is TRBJ1-6, the V gene TRBV6-5; the D is unclear. The germline V gene has CDR1 MNHEY and CDR2 SVGAGI. V was cut by 5 bases and J by 8 bases, with 10 bases left in between. The length of the CDR3 is 13 residues.

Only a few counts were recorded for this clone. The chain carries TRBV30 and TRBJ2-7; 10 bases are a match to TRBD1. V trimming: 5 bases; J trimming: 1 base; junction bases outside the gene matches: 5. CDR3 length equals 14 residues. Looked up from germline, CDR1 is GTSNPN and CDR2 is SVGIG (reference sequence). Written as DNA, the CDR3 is TGTGCCTGGGGCAGACAGGGGGCATCCTACGAGCAGTACTTC. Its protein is CAWGRQGASYEQYF.

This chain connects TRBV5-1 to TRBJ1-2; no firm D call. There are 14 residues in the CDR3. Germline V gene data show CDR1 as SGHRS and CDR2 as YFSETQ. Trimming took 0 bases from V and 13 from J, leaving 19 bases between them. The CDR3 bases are TGCGCCAGCAGCTTGGTGGTTGGGTACGTTTCTCCCACCTTC. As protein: CASSLVVGYVSPTF.

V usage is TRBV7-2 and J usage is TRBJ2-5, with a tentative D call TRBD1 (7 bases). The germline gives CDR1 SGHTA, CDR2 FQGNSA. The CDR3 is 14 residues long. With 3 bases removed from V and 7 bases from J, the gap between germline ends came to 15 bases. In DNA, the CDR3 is TGTGCCAGCAGCTTTCGACAGGGAGGAGGGACCCAGTACTTC. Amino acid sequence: CASSFRQGGGTQYF.

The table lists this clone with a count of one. CDR3 nucleotide sequence: TGTGCCAGCAGAGAGGGGCTGGGGAATTCACCCCTCCACTTT. This codes for CASREGLGNSPLHF. The chain is built from TRBV7-8 and TRBJ1-6, with D tentatively TRBD1 (5 bases). V lost 6 bases and J lost 7, with 13 bases in between. The CDR3 is made up of 14 amino acids. Germline values: CDR1 SGHVS, CDR2 FQNEAQ.

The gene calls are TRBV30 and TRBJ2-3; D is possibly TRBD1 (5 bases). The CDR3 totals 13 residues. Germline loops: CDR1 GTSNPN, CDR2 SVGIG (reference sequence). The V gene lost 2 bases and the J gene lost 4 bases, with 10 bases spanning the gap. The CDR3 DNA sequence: TGTGCCTGGAGTACAACAGGCCCAGATACGCAGTATTTT. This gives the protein CAWSTTGPDTQYF.

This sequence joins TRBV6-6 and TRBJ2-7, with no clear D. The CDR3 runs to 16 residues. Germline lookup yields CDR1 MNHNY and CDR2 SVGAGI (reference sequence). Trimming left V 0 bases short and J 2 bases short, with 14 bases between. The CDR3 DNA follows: TGTGCCAGCAGTTACTCGAGGCAAGGCCCAACCTACGAGCAGTACTTC. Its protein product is CASSYSRQGPTYEQYF.

This CDR3 reads CASRRSGAYEQYF. The DNA for the CDR3 is TGTGCCAGCAGACGCTCCGGGGCCTACGAGCAGTACTTC. This chain links TRBV6-6 with TRBJ2-7; weak D call: TRBD2 (5 bases). This CDR3 is built from 13 residues. V dropped 6 bases and J dropped 2 bases, with 11 bases sitting between them. The germline V gene has CDR1 MNHNY and CDR2 SVGAGI (reference sequence).

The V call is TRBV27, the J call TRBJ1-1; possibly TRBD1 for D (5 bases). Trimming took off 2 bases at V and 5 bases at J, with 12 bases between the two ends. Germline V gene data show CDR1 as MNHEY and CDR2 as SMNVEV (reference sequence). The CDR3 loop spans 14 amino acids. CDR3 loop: CASSLRGGRTEAFF. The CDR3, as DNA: TGTGCCAGCAGTTTACGGGGGGGAAGGACTGAAGCTTTCTTT.

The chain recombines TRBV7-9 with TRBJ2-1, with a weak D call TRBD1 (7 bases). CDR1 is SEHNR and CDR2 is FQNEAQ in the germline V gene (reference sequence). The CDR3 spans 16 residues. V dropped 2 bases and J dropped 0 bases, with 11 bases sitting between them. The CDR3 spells CASSLQGGYSYNEQFF. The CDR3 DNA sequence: TGTGCCAGCAGCTTACAGGGGGGATACTCCTACAATGAGCAGTTCTTC.

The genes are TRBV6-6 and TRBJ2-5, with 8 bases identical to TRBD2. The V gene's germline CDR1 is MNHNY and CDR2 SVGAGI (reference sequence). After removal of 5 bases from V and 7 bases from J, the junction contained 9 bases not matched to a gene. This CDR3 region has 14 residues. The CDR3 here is CASSPPGGPGTQYF. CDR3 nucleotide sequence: TGTGCCAGCAGTCCCCCGGGGGGGCCGGGGACCCAGTACTTC.

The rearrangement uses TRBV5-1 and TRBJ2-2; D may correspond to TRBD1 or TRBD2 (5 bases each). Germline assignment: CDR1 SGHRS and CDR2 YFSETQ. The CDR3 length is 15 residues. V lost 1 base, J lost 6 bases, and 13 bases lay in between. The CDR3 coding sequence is TGCGCCAGCAGCTTGTCCCAGCAGGGAGCCGGGGAGCTGTTTTTT. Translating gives CASSLSQQGAGELFF.

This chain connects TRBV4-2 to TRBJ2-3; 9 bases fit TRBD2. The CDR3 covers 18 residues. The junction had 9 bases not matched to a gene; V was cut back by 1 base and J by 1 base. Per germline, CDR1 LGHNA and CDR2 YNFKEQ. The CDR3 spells CASSQGGRAGGRTDTQYF. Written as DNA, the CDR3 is TGTGCCAGCAGCCAAGGGGGCCGAGCGGGGGGTCGCACAGATACGCAGTATTTT.

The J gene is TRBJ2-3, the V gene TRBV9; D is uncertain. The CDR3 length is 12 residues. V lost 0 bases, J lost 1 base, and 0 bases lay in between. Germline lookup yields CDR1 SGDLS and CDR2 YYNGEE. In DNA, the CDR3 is TGTGCCAGCAGCGTAGGCACAGATACGCAGTATTTT. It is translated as CASSVGTDTQYF.

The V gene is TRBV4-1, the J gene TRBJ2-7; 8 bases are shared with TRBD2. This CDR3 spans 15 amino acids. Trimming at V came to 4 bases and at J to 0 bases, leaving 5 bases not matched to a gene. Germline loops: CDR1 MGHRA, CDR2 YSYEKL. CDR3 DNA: TGCGCCAGCAGCCCGGCGGGGGGACGCTCCTACGAGCAGTACTTC. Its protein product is CASSPAGGRSYEQYF.

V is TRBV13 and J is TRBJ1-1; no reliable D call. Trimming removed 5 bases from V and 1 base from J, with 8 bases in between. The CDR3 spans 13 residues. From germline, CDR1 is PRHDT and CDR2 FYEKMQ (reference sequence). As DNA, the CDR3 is TGTGCCAGCAGCGTCGACAAGAACACTGAAGCTTTCTTT. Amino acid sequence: CASSVDKNTEAFF.

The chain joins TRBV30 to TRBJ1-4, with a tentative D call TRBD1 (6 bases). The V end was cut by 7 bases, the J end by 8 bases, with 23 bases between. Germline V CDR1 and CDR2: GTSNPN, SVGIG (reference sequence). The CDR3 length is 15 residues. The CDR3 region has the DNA TGTGCCTACAGCCTCCAGACAGGCTTTTCGGAAAAACTGTTTTTT. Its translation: CAYSLQTGFSEKLFF. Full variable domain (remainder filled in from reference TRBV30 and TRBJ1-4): SQTIHQWPATLVQPVGSPLSLECTVEGTSNPNLYWYRQAAGRGLQLLFYSVGIGQISSEVPQNLSASRPQDRQFILSSKKLLLSDSGFYLCAYSLQTGFSEKLFFGSGTQLSVL.

In nucleotides, the CDR3 is TGTGCCAGCAGCCGGACAGGGTTGCCAGATACGCAGTATTTT. It encodes CASSRTGLPDTQYF. This chain uses TRBV7-2 with TRBJ2-3; 8 bases align to TRBD1. Trimming took 5 bases from V and 4 from J; bases not matched to a gene: 5. CDR1 and CDR2 from the germline V gene are SGHTA and FQGNSA. This CDR3 has 14 residues.

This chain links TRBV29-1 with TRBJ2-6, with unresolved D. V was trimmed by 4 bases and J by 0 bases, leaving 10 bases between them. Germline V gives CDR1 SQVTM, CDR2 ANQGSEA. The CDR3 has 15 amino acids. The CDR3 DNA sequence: TGCAGCGTTGTTCTGGCGTTCTCTGGGGCCAACGTCCTGACTTTC. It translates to CSVVLAFSGANVLTF.

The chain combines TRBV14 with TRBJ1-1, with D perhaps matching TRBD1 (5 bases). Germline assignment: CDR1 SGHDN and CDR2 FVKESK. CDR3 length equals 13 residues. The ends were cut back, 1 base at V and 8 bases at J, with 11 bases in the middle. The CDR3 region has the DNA TGTGCCAGCAGCCAAGTCGGGGGGAGGGAAGCTTTCTTT. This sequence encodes CASSQVGGREAFF.

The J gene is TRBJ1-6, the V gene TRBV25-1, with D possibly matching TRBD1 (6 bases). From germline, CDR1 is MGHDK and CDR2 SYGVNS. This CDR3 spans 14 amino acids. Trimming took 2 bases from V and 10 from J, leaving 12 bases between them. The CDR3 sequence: CASSERPGVSPLHF. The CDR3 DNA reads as TGTGCCAGCAGTGAAAGGCCAGGGGTGTCACCCCTCCACTTT.

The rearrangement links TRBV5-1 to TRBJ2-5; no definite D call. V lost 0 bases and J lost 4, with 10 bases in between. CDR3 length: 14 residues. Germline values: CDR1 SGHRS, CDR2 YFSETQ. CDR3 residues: CASSLVAGLETQYF. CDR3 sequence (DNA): TGCGCCAGCAGCTTGGTGGCAGGCCTAGAGACCCAGTACTTC.

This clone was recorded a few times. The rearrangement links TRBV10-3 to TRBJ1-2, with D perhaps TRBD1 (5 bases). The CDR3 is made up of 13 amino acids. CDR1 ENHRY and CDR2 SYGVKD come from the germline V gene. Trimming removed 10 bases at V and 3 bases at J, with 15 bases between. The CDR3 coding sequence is TGTGCCACTGAAAACGGGGGACACTATGGCTACACCTTC. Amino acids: CATENGGHYGYTF.

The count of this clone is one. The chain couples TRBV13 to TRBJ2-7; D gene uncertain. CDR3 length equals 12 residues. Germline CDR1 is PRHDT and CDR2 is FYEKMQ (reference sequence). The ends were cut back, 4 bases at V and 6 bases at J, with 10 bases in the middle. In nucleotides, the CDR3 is TGTGCCAGCAGCTCATCGCTTGGCGAGCAGTACTTC. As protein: CASSSSLGEQYF. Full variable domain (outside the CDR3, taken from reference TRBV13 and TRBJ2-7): AAGVIQSPRHLIKEKRETATLKCYPIPRHDTVYWYQQGPGQDPQFLISFYEKMQSDKGSIPDRFSAQQFSDYHSELNMSSLELGDSALYFCASSSSLGEQYFGPGTRLTVT.

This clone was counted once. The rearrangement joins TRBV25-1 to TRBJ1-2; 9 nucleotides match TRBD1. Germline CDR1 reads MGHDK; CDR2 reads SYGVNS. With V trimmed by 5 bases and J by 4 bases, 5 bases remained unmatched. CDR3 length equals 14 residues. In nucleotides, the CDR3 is TGTGCCAGCAGTCGGGGGACAGGGCTCTATGGCTACACCTTC. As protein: CASSRGTGLYGYTF.